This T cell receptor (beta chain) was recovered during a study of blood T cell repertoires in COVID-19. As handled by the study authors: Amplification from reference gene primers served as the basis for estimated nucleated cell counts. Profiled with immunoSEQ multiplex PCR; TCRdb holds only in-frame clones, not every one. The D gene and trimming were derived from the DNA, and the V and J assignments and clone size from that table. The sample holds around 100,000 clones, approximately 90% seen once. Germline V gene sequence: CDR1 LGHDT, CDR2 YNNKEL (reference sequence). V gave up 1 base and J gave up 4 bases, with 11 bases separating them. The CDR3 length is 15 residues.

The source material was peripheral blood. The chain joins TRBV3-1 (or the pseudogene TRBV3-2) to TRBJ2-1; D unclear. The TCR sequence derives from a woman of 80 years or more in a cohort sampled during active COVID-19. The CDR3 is CASSQGAIRYNEQFF. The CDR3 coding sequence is TGTGCCAGCAGCCAAGGGGCGATACGGTACAATGAGCAGTTCTTC.